This is a list of T cell receptor beta chains from one sample in a study of T cell repertoires in cytomegalovirus infection. Which antigens these TCRs recognize remains unknown. From the reads, TCRdb called clonotypes with MiXCR, one entry per CDR3 protein. The data show about 340,000 distinct CDR3 sequences, 25% to 30% seen once. The source was cultured PBMCs, collected from culture after CMV antigen stimulation. Receptors originate from a human donor in good health (CMV status not recorded). Some clones in this sample may be carry-over from other donors' samples. Each CDR3 is given with its conserved first and last residue. D genes are given only for firm matches. Some rows have no size entry. The others give once, few or many, or a class for an expanded clone.

-	TRBD1	TRBJ2-3	TRBV7-8	CASSPGQGMWTDTQYF	TGTGCCAGCAGCCCGGGACAGGGAATGTGGACAGATACGCAGTATTTT
-	-	TRBJ2-7	TRBV20-1	CSAREGSYEQYF	TGCAGTGCTAGAGAAGGCTCTTACGAGCAGTACTTC
many	-	TRBJ1-3	TRBV13	CATRAQEQGNTIYF	TGTGCCACTCGGGCCCAGGAACAAGGAAACACCATATATTTT
few	TRBD2	TRBJ2-3	TRBV9	CASSVGRTSRSTDTQYF	TGTGCCAGCAGCGTAGGGAGGACTAGCCGTAGCACAGATACGCAGTATTTT
-	TRBD2	TRBJ2-3	TRBV5-4	CASSFSSGGPTDTQYF	TGTGCCAGCAGCTTCTCTAGCGGGGGGCCCACAGATACGCAGTATTTT
many	TRBD1	TRBJ1-6	TRBV7-9	CASSTRDSYSPLHF	TGTGCCAGCAGCACCCGGGACAGTTATTCACCCCTCCACTTT
-	-	TRBJ2-3	TRBV12-3/TRBV12-4	CASSLRLAGAGSDTQYF	TGTGCCAGCAGTTTGCGACTGGCGGGGGCCGGATCAGATACGCAGTATTTT
few	-	TRBJ2-4	TRBV19	CASSSFSLPKNIQYF	TGTGCCAGTAGTTCCTTTTCCTTGCCCAAAAACATTCAGTACTTC
many	TRBD1	TRBJ1-2	TRBV27	CASRPDRGESNYGYTF	TGTGCCAGCAGACCTGACAGGGGGGAATCTAACTATGGCTACACCTTC
-	TRBD2	TRBJ2-1	TRBV19	CASSSETSGRAPYNEQFF	TGTGCCAGTAGTTCAGAGACTAGCGGGAGGGCCCCCTACAATGAGCAGTTCTTC
-	-	TRBJ2-5	TRBV11-2	CASSLPYF	TGTGCCAGCAGCTTACCGTACTTC
-	-	TRBJ2-5	TRBV7-6	CASSLSGDQETQYF	TGTGCCAGCAGCTTAAGTGGGGACCAAGAGACCCAGTACTTC
many	-	TRBJ1-4	TRBV25-1	CASSELGTAGGEKLFF	TGTGCCAGCAGTGAACTTGGTACCGCAGGAGGAGAAAAACTGTTTTTT
few	-	TRBJ2-7	TRBV7-2	CASSFSRGPLNYEQYF	TGTGCCAGCAGCTTTAGCAGGGGCCCCCTGAACTACGAGCAGTACTTC
few	TRBD2	TRBJ2-3	TRBV5-1	CASSPPGTSGRADTQYF	TGCGCCAGCAGCCCGCCCGGGACTAGCGGGAGAGCAGATACGCAGTATTTT
-	TRBD1	TRBJ1-5	TRBV28	CASSPGTDNQPQHF	TGTGCCAGCAGTCCCGGGACAGACAATCAGCCCCAGCATTTT
-	TRBD1	TRBJ1-1	TRBV28	CASSQDRGEGGTEAFF	TGTGCCAGCAGCCAAGACAGGGGGGAGGGAGGCACTGAAGCTTTCTTT
many	-	TRBJ2-1	TRBV6-5	CASSPQGGFYNEQFF	TGTGCCAGCAGCCCCCAGGGCGGTTTCTACAATGAGCAGTTCTTC
many	TRBD2	TRBJ2-2	TRBV7-2	CASSLKFLAGGGELFF	TGTGCCAGCAGCTTAAAGTTCCTAGCGGGAGGAGGGGAGCTGTTTTTT
many	-	TRBJ1-1	TRBV7-9	CASSPKGPRVNTEAFF	TGTGCCAGCAGCCCTAAGGGACCGCGAGTGAACACTGAAGCTTTCTTT
few	TRBD2	TRBJ2-1	TRBV12-3/TRBV12-4	CASSPGLAGGGNEQFF	TGTGCCAGCAGTCCGGGACTAGCGGGGGGGGGGAATGAGCAGTTCTTC
-	TRBD1	TRBJ1-1	TRBV5-4	CASSFGVGGQGIMNTEAFF	TGTGCCAGCAGCTTTGGGGTAGGGGGACAGGGTATCATGAACACTGAAGCCTTCTTT